One sample yielded the 18 T cell receptor beta chains listed below, sequenced in a study of CD8 T cells in ankylosing spondylitis. TCRdb called the 5' RACE reads again in MiXCR, with one record for every CDR3 protein. The table records 200,000 to 300,000 distinct CDR3 sequences, 8.6% of them present only once. Sequencing used blood, either unsorted or a sorted T cell fraction (not recorded which). The receptors were sampled from a male donor with ankylosing spondylitis or in good health (not recorded which).

In this sample, this clonotype turned up many times. The chain joins TRBV10-3 to TRBJ2-5; 7 bases agree with TRBD1. Per the germline V gene, CDR1 is ENHRY and CDR2 is SYGVKD. The CDR3 has 13 residues. Trimming cost V 6 bases and J 2 bases; bases outside gene matches: 3. The CDR3 here is CAISSGQQETQYF. Written as DNA, the CDR3 is TGTGCCATCAGCTCGGGACAGCAAGAGACCCAGTACTTC.

This clonotype came up many times. The chain combines TRBV10-3 with TRBJ2-3, with a weak D call TRBD1 (6 bases). Trimming left V 6 bases short and J 7 bases short, with 11 bases between. CDR1 and CDR2 from the germline V gene are ENHRY and SYGVKD. The CDR3 is made up of 12 amino acids. This CDR3 is CAISRGQHTQYF. The DNA of the CDR3 is TGTGCCATCAGCCGGGGACAACATACGCAGTATTTT.

V and J are TRBV20-1 and TRBJ2-3; 14 bases map to TRBD2. Germline-derived CDR1 and CDR2 are DFQATT and SNEGSKA (reference sequence). The V segment lost 0 bases and the J segment 0 bases; nucleotides outside the gene matches: 5. The CDR3 runs 18 residues. The CDR3 is CSARDLRLAGGSTDTQYF. CDR3 in DNA: TGCAGTGCTAGAGATCTGCGACTAGCGGGGGGGAGCACAGATACGCAGTATTTT.

A note on this clonotype: This could be a read error, since a much larger clone is one nucleotide away. CDR3 nucleotide sequence: TGCAGTGCTAGCTCTCCTAGGCCACAGACCCAGTACTTC. Its translation: CSASSPRPQTQYF. The rearrangement uses TRBV20-1 and TRBJ2-5; D is ambiguous. In germline, CDR1 is DFQATT, CDR2 SNEGSKA (reference sequence). The V and J ends lost 3 bases and 6 bases respectively, with 14 bases between them. CDR3 length equals 13 residues.

This clonotype was recorded at least ten times. The rearrangement links TRBV19 to TRBJ2-2; 8 bases are shared with TRBD1. The junction had 10 bases not matched to a gene; V was cut back by 11 bases and J by 5 bases. The germline V gene encodes CDR1 LNHDA and CDR2 SQIVND (reference sequence). This CDR3 comprises 14 residues. The DNA of the CDR3 is TGTGCCCGGACAGGGAGAGTAAGGACCGGGGAGCTGTTTTTT. Its translation: CARTGRVRTGELFF.

This clonotype was seen a handful of times. This chain uses TRBV20-1 with TRBJ2-1, with 12 positions matching TRBD2. This CDR3 spans 15 amino acids. Germline assignment: CDR1 DFQATT and CDR2 SNEGSKA (reference sequence). V lost 3 bases, J lost 4 bases, and 4 bases stayed unmatched. CDR3: CSARTSGGLYNEQFF. Here the CDR3 DNA reads TGCAGTGCTAGGACTAGCGGGGGACTTTACAATGAGCAGTTCTTC.

This chain links TRBV6-1 with TRBJ2-1, with 12 bases matching TRBD2. Germline CDR1 is MNHNS and CDR2 is SASEGT. CDR3 length: 14 residues. V shed 8 bases, J shed 7 bases, and the junction held 6 bases outside the gene matches. The CDR3 sequence: CASRLAGEGNEQFF. The CDR3 DNA follows: TGTGCCAGCCGACTAGCGGGAGAAGGGAATGAGCAGTTCTTC.

This CDR3 is CASSLGTSGTTGELFF. The CDR3 bases are TGTGCCAGCAGCCTCGGGACTAGCGGGACCACCGGGGAGCTGTTTTTT. The rearrangement joins TRBV7-2 to TRBJ2-2, with 13 bases identical to TRBD2. The CDR3 length is 16 residues. Trimming took 5 bases from V and 4 from J; bases not matched to a gene: 4. The V gene's germline CDR1 is SGHTA and CDR2 FQGNSA. The full variable domain, with the rest looked up from reference TRBV7-2 and TRBJ2-2, is GAGVSQSPSNKVTEKGKDVELRCDPISGHTALYWYRQSLGQGLEFLIYFQGNSAPDKSGLPSDRFSAERTGGSVSTLTIQRTQQEDSAVYLCASSLGTSGTTGELFFGEGSRLTVL.

This clonotype was detected ten times or more. This rearrangement joins TRBV4-3 to TRBJ1-2; TRBD1 matches 8 bases. The CDR3 covers 14 residues. V trimming: 1 base; J trimming: 8 bases; junction bases outside the gene matches: 6. Per germline, CDR1 LGHNA and CDR2 YSLEER. The CDR3 DNA reads as TGCGCCAGCAGCCAAGCCCGGGACAGGCGAGGCTACACCTTC. Its protein is CASSQARDRRGYTF.

The V and J genes are TRBV25-1 and TRBJ2-3, with no clear D. This CDR3 is built from 13 residues. Germline V gene sequence: CDR1 MGHDK, CDR2 SYGVNS. V lost 4 bases to trimming and J lost 4 bases, with 9 bases between them. CDR3 amino acids: CASSAPGADTQYF. In nucleotides, the CDR3 is TGTGCCAGCAGTGCTCCCGGCGCAGATACGCAGTATTTT.

This clonotype occurred many times. This chain connects TRBV12-3 or TRBV12-4 to TRBJ2-3, with 12 bases aligning to TRBD1. The length of the CDR3 is 17 residues. With 6 bases clipped from V and 2 bases from J, the junction kept 9 bases outside the gene matches. In DNA, the CDR3 is TGTGCCAGCAGCCCTGGGACAGGGGGCTACGTCACAGATACGCAGTATTTT. Translating gives CASSPGTGGYVTDTQYF.

The chain couples TRBV7-9 to TRBJ2-7; 9 bases map to TRBD1. V was clipped by 0 bases and J by 0 bases; unmatched bases: 6. Germline assignment: CDR1 SEHNR and CDR2 FQNEAQ (reference sequence). CDR3 size: 17 residues. The CDR3, as DNA: TGTGCCAGCAGCTTAGCGCGAGGACAGGGGTCCTCCTACGAGCAGTACTTC. Residues: CASSLARGQGSSYEQYF.

This rearrangement joins TRBV27 to TRBJ2-1, with 7 bases that match TRBD1. CDR1 MNHEY and CDR2 SMNVEV come from the germline V gene (reference sequence). This CDR3 has 17 amino acids. V was pared by 0 bases and J by 7 bases, with 12 bases of the junction left unmatched. CDR3: CASSLSRGPGVGNEQFF. DNA of the CDR3: TGTGCCAGCAGTTTATCGAGGGGGCCCGGGGTGGGGAATGAGCAGTTCTTC.

The table lists this clonotype with many counts. The V and J genes are TRBV20-1 and TRBJ2-7; 7 nucleotides agree with TRBD1. The CDR3 spans 12 residues. V gave up 5 bases and J gave up 1 base; unmatched junction bases: 2. Germline CDR1 and CDR2: DFQATT and SNEGSKA (reference sequence). The CDR3 bases are TGCAGTGCTTTGACAGGGTCCTACGAGCAGTACTTC. Its translation: CSALTGSYEQYF.

This clonotype was counted ten times or more. V gene TRBV10-2 combines with J gene TRBJ2-7, with D tentatively TRBD1 (5 bases). CDR1 and CDR2 from the germline V gene are WSHSY and SAAADI. The CDR3 is made up of 12 amino acids. Trimming cost V 8 bases and J 2 bases, with 10 bases left between them. This CDR3 is CASGAGAYEQYF. CDR3 nucleotide sequence: TGCGCCAGCGGGGCCGGAGCCTACGAGCAGTACTTC.

The gene calls are TRBV29-1 and TRBJ1-1; D possibly corresponds to TRBD1 (6 bases). This CDR3 has 13 residues. V lost 7 bases to trimming and J lost 1 base, with 13 bases between them. Germline V gene data show CDR1 as SQVTM and CDR2 as ANQGSEA. The CDR3 protein is CSGQGTENTEAFF. CDR3 nucleotide sequence: TGCAGCGGCCAGGGGACGGAGAACACTGAAGCTTTCTTT.

As concerns this clonotype: This may stem from a read error, because a much larger clone lies one nucleotide away. This chain links TRBV5-1 with TRBJ2-1, with 10 bases lining up with TRBD2. CDR1 is SGHRS and CDR2 is YFSETQ in the germline V gene. This CDR3 is 16 amino acids long. With 4 bases clipped from V and 9 bases from J, the junction kept 13 bases outside the gene matches. The CDR3 region is CASSPRGAGGLSEQFF. CDR3 nucleotides: TGCGCCAGCAGCCCCAGAGGAGCGGGGGGGCTTAGTGAGCAGTTCTTC.

The chain combines TRBV23-1 with TRBJ1-5; maybe TRBD1 (6 bases). TRBV23-1 is an ORF; its function is uncertain. Trimming cost V 2 bases and J 3 bases, with 11 bases left between them. The CDR3 has 15 amino acids. Written as DNA, the CDR3 is TGCGCCAGCAGTCAAGGGCCAGGGGACAATCAGCCCCAGCATTTT. Protein sequence: CASSQGPGDNQPQHF.